This is a list of T cell receptor beta chains from one sample in a study of CD4 T cells in relation to SARS-CoV-2 and coronaviruses. Antigens for these TCRs are unknown. Here immunoSEQ multiplex PCR was the method, and the copy in TCRdb shows in-frame clones only, minus some. The data contain some 29,000 clones, about three quarters of them singletons. Material for sequencing was CD4+ T cells from PBMCs, cultured in vitro. The source of these receptors is a human donor in good health. CDR3s include the opening cysteine and the closing phenylalanine or tryptophan.

J gene,V gene,CDR3 protein
TRBJ2-7,TRBV6-5,CASTQSGGSYEQYF
TRBJ1-4,TRBV30,CAWSVPVGTENEKLFF
TRBJ2-3,TRBV4-1,CASSQEGAGGMKDTQYF
TRBJ1-2,TRBV30,CAWRSTGNYGYTF
TRBJ2-4,TRBV7-2,CASSLAGTSNIQYF
TRBJ1-4,TRBV11-2,CASSSNRGLPNEKLFF
TRBJ2-7,TRBV7-6,CASSVAGEYEQYF
TRBJ1-1,TRBV7-9,CASSFPRNTEAFF
TRBJ1-1,TRBV12-3/TRBV12-4,CASSWGGRTEAFF
TRBJ1-1,TRBV27,CASSLLGENTEAFF
TRBJ1-1,TRBV9,CASSDRWGGNTEAFF
TRBJ2-5,TRBV29-1,CSVEEGGGWPGWETQYF
TRBJ1-6,TRBV19,CASTNRGPESPLHF
TRBJ2-3,TRBV11-2,CASSSVFWFTDTQYF
TRBJ2-1,TRBV9,CASSPGLGEWNEQFF
TRBJ2-7,TRBV5-4,CASSSGGGIPLSYEQYF
TRBJ1-1,TRBV5-1,CASSSGQGARNTEAFF
TRBJ1-6,TRBV18,CASSPFFGDDSPLHF
TRBJ2-4,TRBV3-1/TRBV3-2,CASSRKNIQYF
TRBJ2-2,TRBV7-3,CASSLTGLAGTGELFF
TRBJ2-1,TRBV4-3,CASSQEWSGQGYNEQFF
TRBJ1-2,TRBV12-5,CASGYPQGRGLNGYTF
TRBJ1-6,TRBV5-4,CASSLSLDHNSPLHF
TRBJ2-7,TRBV6-5,CASSPPRGSSSEQYF
TRBJ2-5,TRBV18,CASSPAQQETQYF
TRBJ1-6,TRBV10-3,CAISDRGLRSYNSPLHF
TRBJ1-6,TRBV19,CASSPNRGEPLHF
TRBJ2-5,TRBV7-3,CASAPLGQQETQYF
TRBJ1-3,TRBV30,CAWSVFDRGSGNTIYF
TRBJ2-5,TRBV29-1,CSVGGAGRETQYF
TRBJ2-5,TRBV5-1,CASSADLETQYF
TRBJ2-7,TRBV11-2,CASSPPSGSLRSYEQYF
TRBJ2-7,TRBV7-9,CASSLALGVHEQYF
TRBJ2-1,TRBV29-1,CSGKTGVLSNEQFF
TRBJ1-1,TRBV29-1,CSARTKDGRTEAFF
TRBJ2-2,TRBV30,CACSLAGGLATGELFF
TRBJ2-5,TRBV6-5,CASSPTRLQTQYF
TRBJ1-6,TRBV10-3,CAISESAAVLFF
TRBJ2-6,TRBV21-1,CASSLRPLRDLGANVLTF
TRBJ2-3,TRBV3-1/TRBV3-2,CASSRLDLGPRTQYF
TRBJ2-1,TRBV11-1,CASSLTGANEQFF
TRBJ1-1,TRBV2,CASTQTGYTEAFF
TRBJ1-6,TRBV4-3,CASSQEGIRGIGSPLHF
TRBJ2-7,TRBV19,CASSIEGNEQYF
TRBJ2-7,TRBV7-9,CASSLRGLGYEQYF
TRBJ1-2,TRBV5-1,CASSSGTGLSYGYTF
TRBJ1-4,TRBV18,CASSLRTQGEGEKLFF
TRBJ1-5,TRBV19,CASRVAGGTQPQHF
TRBJ2-1,TRBV7-2,CASSLKAGGQEQFF
TRBJ1-2,TRBV19,CASSTGRNFLYGYTF
TRBJ2-7,TRBV7-9,CASSSGGQTKYEQYF
TRBJ2-1,TRBV29-1,CSGTSGARYNEQFF
TRBJ1-2,TRBV2,CASINNRQGIYGYTF
TRBJ1-3,TRBV19,CASTTGSQWDSGNTIYF
TRBJ2-1,TRBV6-2/TRBV6-3,CASSYGLAGVDEQFF
TRBJ1-5,TRBV12-3/TRBV12-4,CASTLIGQPQHF
TRBJ1-2,TRBV3-1/TRBV3-2,CASSHDRVSHRYTF
TRBJ1-4,TRBV5-6,CASSPGQVLGTWHEKLFF
TRBJ2-3,TRBV5-1,CASSWGLATDTQYF
TRBJ2-1,TRBV3-1/TRBV3-2,CASSGRGDEQFF